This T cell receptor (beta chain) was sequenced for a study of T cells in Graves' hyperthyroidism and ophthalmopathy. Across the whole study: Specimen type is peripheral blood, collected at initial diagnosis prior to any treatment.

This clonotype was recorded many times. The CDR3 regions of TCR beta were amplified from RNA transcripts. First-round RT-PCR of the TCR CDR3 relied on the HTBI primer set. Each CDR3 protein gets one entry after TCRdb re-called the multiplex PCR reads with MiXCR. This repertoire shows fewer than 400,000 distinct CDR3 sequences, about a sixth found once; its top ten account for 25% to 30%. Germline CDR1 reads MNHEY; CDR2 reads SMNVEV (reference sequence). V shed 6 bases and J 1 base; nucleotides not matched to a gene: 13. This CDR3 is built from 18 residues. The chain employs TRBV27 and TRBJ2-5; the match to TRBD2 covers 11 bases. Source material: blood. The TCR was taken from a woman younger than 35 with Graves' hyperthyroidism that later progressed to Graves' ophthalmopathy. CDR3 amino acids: CASSSRLAGTSVQETQYF. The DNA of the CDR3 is TGTGCCAGCAGCTCCCGACTAGCGGGAACCTCAGTCCAAGAGACCCAGTACTTC.